This T cell receptor (beta chain) stems from a study of post-analysis software for immune sequencing data. Whole-study findings and limits: The study found TRBV5-6, TRBV5-1 and TRBV20-1 among a handful of TRBV segments more frequent in patients than controls. Same-batch samples co-clustered strongly by F measure.

Of note for this clonotype: Its antigen is currently unknown.

Sequencing libraries made from TCR beta cDNA carried unique molecular identifiers. A single record per CDR3 protein comes from TCRdb applying MiXCR to the PCR reads. The sample consists of hundreds of thousands of distinct CDR3 sequences, approximately 59% of them appearing once. This CDR3 is built from 13 residues. V was pared by 1 base and J by 8 bases, with 12 bases between. The chain uses TRBV12-3 or TRBV12-4 and TRBJ2-7; tentative D call: TRBD1 (6 bases). The source of this sequence is a girl aged 2-9 years with multiple sclerosis. The source material was blood. The CDR3: CASSLGTVQQQYF. The CDR3 nucleotides are TGTGCCAGCAGTTTAGGGACAGTTCAGCAGCAGTACTTC.